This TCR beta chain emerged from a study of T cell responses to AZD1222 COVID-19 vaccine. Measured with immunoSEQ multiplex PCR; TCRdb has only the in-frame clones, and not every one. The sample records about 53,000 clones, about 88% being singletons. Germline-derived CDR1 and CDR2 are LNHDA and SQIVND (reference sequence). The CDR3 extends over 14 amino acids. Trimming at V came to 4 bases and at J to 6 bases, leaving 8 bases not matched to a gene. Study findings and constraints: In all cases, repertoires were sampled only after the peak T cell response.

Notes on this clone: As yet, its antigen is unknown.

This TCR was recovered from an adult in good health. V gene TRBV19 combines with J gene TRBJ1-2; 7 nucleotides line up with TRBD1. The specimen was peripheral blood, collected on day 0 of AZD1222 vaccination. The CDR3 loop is CASSKPGQSNGYTF. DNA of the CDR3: TGTGCCAGTAGTAAACCGGGACAGAGCAATGGCTACACCTTC.